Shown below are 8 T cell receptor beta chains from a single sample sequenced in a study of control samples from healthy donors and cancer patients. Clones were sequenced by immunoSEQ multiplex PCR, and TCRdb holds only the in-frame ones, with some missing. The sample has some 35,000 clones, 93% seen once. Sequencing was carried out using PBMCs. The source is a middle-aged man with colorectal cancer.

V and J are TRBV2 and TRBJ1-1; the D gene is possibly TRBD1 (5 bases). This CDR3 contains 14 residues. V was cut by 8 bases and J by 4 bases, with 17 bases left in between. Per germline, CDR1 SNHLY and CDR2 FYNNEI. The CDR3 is CASRQFISSTEAFF. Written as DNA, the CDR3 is TGTGCCAGCCGACAGTTTATTAGTAGCACTGAAGCTTTCTTT.

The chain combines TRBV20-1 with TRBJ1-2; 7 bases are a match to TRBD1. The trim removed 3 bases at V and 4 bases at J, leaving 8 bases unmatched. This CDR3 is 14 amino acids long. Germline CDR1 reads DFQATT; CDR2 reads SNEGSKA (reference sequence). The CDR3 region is CSASPRGVAYGYTF. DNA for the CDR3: TGCAGTGCTAGTCCCAGGGGGGTTGCCTATGGCTACACCTTC.

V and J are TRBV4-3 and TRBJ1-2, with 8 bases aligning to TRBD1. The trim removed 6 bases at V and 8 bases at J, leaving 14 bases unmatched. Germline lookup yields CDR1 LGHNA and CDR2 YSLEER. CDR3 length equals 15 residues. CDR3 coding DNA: TGCGCCAGCAGTTCCGGGACAGGTTCTATGTGGGGCTACACCTTC. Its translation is CASSSGTGSMWGYTF.

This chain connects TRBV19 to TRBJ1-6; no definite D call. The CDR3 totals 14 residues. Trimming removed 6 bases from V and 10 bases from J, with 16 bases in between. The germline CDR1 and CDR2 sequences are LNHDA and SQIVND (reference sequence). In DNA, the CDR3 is TGTGCCAGTAGGGACCGGGTTCGAGGCTCACCCCTCCACTTT. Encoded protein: CASRDRVRGSPLHF.

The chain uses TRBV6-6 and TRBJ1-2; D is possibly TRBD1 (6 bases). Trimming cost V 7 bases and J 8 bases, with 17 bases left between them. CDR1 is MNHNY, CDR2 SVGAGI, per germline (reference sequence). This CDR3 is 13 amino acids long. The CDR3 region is CASTPEGVRGYTF. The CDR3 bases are TGTGCCAGCACCCCCGAGGGGGTCCGAGGCTACACCTTC.

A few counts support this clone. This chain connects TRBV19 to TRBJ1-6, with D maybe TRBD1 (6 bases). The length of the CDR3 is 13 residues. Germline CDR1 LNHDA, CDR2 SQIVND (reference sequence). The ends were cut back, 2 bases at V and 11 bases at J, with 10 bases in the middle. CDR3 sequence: CASSIQGNPPLHF. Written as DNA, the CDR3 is TGTGCCAGTAGTATACAGGGGAATCCACCCCTCCACTTT.

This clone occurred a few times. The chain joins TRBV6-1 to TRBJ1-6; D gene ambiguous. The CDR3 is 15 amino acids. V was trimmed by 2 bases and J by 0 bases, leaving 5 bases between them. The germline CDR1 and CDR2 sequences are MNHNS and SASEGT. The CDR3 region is CASSEMSSYNSPLHF. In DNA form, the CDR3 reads TGTGCCAGCAGTGAAATGAGCTCCTATAATTCACCCCTCCACTTT.

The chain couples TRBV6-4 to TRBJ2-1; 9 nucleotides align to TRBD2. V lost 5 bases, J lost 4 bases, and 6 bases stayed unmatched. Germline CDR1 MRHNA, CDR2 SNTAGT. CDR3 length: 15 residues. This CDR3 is CASSPEAGGYNEQFF. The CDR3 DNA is TGTGCCAGCAGTCCCGAAGCGGGGGGATACAATGAGCAGTTCTTC.